The next 2 T cell receptor beta chains were all read from a single sample in a study of T cells in localized non-small cell lung cancer. Assay used: immunoSEQ multiplex PCR; TCRdb lists only in-frame clones, some missing. The sample consists of about 19,000 clones, 80% to 95% of them appearing once. The material sequenced was peripheral blood, taken before any cancer treatment. The receptors were gathered from a male donor at least 60 years old with stage I squamous cell lung carcinoma.

The chain couples TRBV2 to TRBJ2-1, with TRBD2 matching over 7 bases. Trimming at V came to 11 bases and at J to 9 bases, leaving 10 bases not matched to a gene. Germline V gene data show CDR1 as SNHLY and CDR2 as FYNNEI. The CDR3 runs to 12 residues. DNA of the CDR3: TGTGCCGGCCGACTAGCTGAGGGTGAGCAGTTCTTC. Encoded protein: CAGRLAEGEQFF.

The rearrangement uses TRBV7-2 and TRBJ2-6; D unclear. CDR1 SGHTA and CDR2 FQGNSA come from the germline V gene. CDR3 length: 15 residues. Trimming pared 1 base from V and 2 bases from J, leaving 6 bases between. The CDR3 DNA reads as TGTGCCAGCAGCTTAGGGGTAGCTGGGGCCAACGTCCTGACTTTC. Translated, it gives CASSLGVAGANVLTF.